This T cell receptor (beta chain) was sequenced for a study of cytomegalovirus exposure and HLA in healthy donors. Germline V CDR1 and CDR2: SGDLS, YYNGEE. The CDR3 totals 14 residues. V gave up 4 bases and J gave up 6 bases; unmatched junction bases: 9. 60 Vbeta and 13 Jbeta primers were used in PCR. The repertoire was sequenced with immunoSEQ multiplex PCR; TCRdb's copy has only in-frame clones and lacks some. The repertoire holds about 150,000 clones, with roughly 80% as singletons. The sequencing input was PBMCs. The TCR originated in a man in his fifties or sixties in good health and CMV-seropositive. The chain links TRBV9 to TRBJ1-1, with 7 nucleotides matching TRBD1. The CDR3 spells CASSPRTGEAEAFF. The DNA of the CDR3 is TGTGCCAGCAGCCCACGGACAGGTGAAGCTGAAGCTTTCTTT.